Detailed here is one TCR beta chain. The antigen is unknown. Unexposed donor CD4+ T cells date from about 2011-2018, before the COVID-19 pandemic. The cells were cultured for less than twelve days before CD4+ T cells were isolated. Cells permitting, SARS-CoV-2 S/N and four cold-coronavirus spikes were tested on unexposed-donor CD4+ T cells. Each well had approximately 2.2 million PBMCs in about 5% human AB serum with IL-2. This sample is drawn from a study of CD4 T cells in relation to SARS-CoV-2 and coronaviruses. For the study at large: No peptide or an HIV-1 Nef peptide pool served as negative control. Study observations and caveats: In roughly 65% of donors, memory CD4+ clonotypes crossrecognized SARS-CoV-2 and at least one common cold coronavirus spike.

Repertoires were generated with immunoSEQ multiplex PCR, while TCRdb's copy carries only in-frame clones and drops some. The sample consists of some 19,000 clones, 77% of them appearing once. This clonotype originated in a human donor in good health. The sequencing sample was made of CD4+ T cells from PBMCs, cultured in vitro.

For the CDR3, the DNA is TGTGCCAGCAGCCAAGAGGCAGGGGGGGCTGGATCACCCCTCCACTTT. Its protein product is CASSQEAGGAGSPLHF. This rearrangement joins TRBV4-2 to TRBJ1-6, with TRBD1 matching over 7 bases. V trimming: 0 bases; J trimming: 10 bases; junction bases outside the gene matches: 9. Germline V gene data show CDR1 as LGHNA and CDR2 as YNFKEQ. The CDR3 runs to 16 residues.